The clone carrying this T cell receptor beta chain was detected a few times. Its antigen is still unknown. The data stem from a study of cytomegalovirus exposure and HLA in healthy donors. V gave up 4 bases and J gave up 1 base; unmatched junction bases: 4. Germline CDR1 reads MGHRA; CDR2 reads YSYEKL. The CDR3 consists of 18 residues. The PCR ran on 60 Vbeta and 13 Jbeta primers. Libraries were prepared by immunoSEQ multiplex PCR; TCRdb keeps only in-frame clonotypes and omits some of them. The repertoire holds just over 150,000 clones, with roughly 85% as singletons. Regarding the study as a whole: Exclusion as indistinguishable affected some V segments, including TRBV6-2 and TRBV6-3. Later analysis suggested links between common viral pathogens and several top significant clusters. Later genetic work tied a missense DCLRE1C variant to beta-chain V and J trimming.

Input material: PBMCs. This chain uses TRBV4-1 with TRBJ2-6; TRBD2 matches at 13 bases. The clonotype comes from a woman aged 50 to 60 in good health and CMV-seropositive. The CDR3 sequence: CASSRRLAGGSGANVLTF. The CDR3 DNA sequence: TGCGCCAGCAGCCGCAGACTAGCGGGGGGATCTGGGGCCAACGTCCTGACTTTC.